These T cell receptor beta chains were read from a single sample in a study of shared clonotypes between healthy human individuals. TCRdb keeps only in-frame clones here, not all; method: immunoSEQ multiplex PCR. The table records approximately 500,000 clones, about 79% of them present only once. The sample comprised PBMCs. The receptors come from a woman in her 40s in good health. Some clones in this sample may be carry-over from other donors' samples. The CDR3 runs from the conserved cysteine through the conserved F or W. Fields, in order: CDR3 protein, CDR3 DNA, clone size, V gene, D gene, J gene. D genes are given only for firm matches. The size of a clone is reported for some rows only, either as once, few or many, or as a class for expanded clones.

CASSLLAGSYNEQFF | TGTGCCAGCAGCCTCCTAGCGGGATCCTACAATGAGCAGTTCTTC | once | TRBV7-9 | TRBD2 | TRBJ2-1
CASSLDVNSGNTIYF | TGCGCCAGCAGCTTGGACGTAAACTCTGGAAACACCATATATTTT | . | TRBV5-1 | . | TRBJ1-3
CASSQEGGSSYNEQFF | TGTGCCAGCAGCCAAGAAGGCGGGAGCTCCTACAATGAGCAGTTCTTC | . | TRBV4-2 | TRBD2 | TRBJ2-1
CASADRRGEKLFF | TGTGCCAGCGCAGACAGGCGGGGTGAAAAACTGTTTTTT | once | TRBV19 | . | TRBJ1-4
CASSFRGGSSYEQYF | TGTGCCAGCAGCTTCCGCGGGGGGAGCTCCTACGAGCAGTACTTC | . | TRBV5-6 | TRBD2 | TRBJ2-7
CASVRDRVDTQYF | TGTGCCAGCGTCCGGGACAGGGTGGATACGCAGTATTTT | few | TRBV6-1 | TRBD1 | TRBJ2-3
CASSPTGQGAGDEKLFF | TGTGCCAGCTCACCTACGGGACAGGGGGCCGGGGATGAAAAACTGTTTTTT | . | TRBV18 | TRBD1 | TRBJ1-4
CASTRNSGNTIYF | TGTGCCAGCACTCGCAACTCTGGAAACACCATATATTTT | . | TRBV2 | . | TRBJ1-3
CASTATGSGYGYTF | TGTGCCAGTACTGCGACAGGGTCGGGCTATGGCTACACCTTC | many | TRBV19 | TRBD1 | TRBJ1-2
CASSPPLAASTDTQYF | TGTGCCAGTAGTCCCCCACTAGCGGCAAGCACAGATACGCAGTATTTT | few | TRBV19 | TRBD2 | TRBJ2-3
CASSPPGQATWASEQFF | TGTGCCAGCTCACCACCGGGACAGGCGACATGGGCTAGTGAGCAGTTCTTC | . | TRBV18 | TRBD1 | TRBJ2-1
CASSPGLLTTNTGELFF | TGTGCCAGCTCACCGGGACTCCTGACTACGAACACCGGGGAGCTGTTTTTT | . | TRBV18 | . | TRBJ2-2
CASRARTAPSGVNTEAFF | TGTGCCAGCAGGGCGAGGACAGCTCCCTCCGGGGTGAACACTGAAGCTTTCTTT | . | TRBV21-1 | . | TRBJ1-1
CASSQEISGGYNEQFF | TGTGCCAGCAGCCAAGAAATTAGCGGAGGCTACAATGAGCAGTTCTTC | . | TRBV4-2 | . | TRBJ2-1
CARQIDTQYF | TGTGCCAGACAAATAGATACGCAGTATTTT | . | TRBV19 | . | TRBJ2-3